The clone carrying this T cell receptor (beta chain) was picked up a small number of times. Antigen unknown. A second PCR, run for about 7 to 11 cycles, used a sample-barcoded 5' primer plus a J-beta primer mix. TCRdb re-derived calls from the 5' RACE reads in MiXCR, one entry per CDR3 protein. Here the sample spans 1.5 million to 2 million distinct CDR3 sequences, around 50% being singletons. These data are taken from a study of blood T cells in healthy people across ages. Findings of the study overall: The recorded TCR beta diversity per million T cells decreased in a roughly linear manner with age.

This CDR3 has 11 residues. Germline V gene lookup returns CDR1 SQVTM and CDR2 ANQGSEA. The ends were cut back, 7 bases at V and 4 bases at J, with 10 bases in the middle. Investigators took around 10 milliliters of peripheral blood from every donor. This TCR came from a woman aged 40 to 55 in good health. The sequenced material came from blood. The genes are TRBV29-1 and TRBJ1-1; weak D call: TRBD1 (6 bases). The DNA of the CDR3 is TGCAGCGCAAGGGGGTCCACTGAAGCTTTCTTT. Its protein product is CSARGSTEAFF.